This T cell receptor (beta chain) emerged from a study of blood T cell repertoires in COVID-19 (dated by TCRdb to 2020 to 2021). In the study overall: Collaborator samples came from the United States, Italy and Spain and covered acute and convalescent phases of COVID-19. The material from the prospective study consisted of cDNA or gDNA derived from T cells, B-cell-depleted T cells, or PBMCs. The dataset comprised deeply sampled blood TCRbeta repertoires from subjects exposed to, actively infected with, or recovered from COVID-19. The repertoires were released in a freely available public database intended as a resource for research on the immune response to SARS-CoV-2. The samples were drawn from two sources: the first 160 participants of the ongoing ImmuneRACE study, and 950 to 1,500 subjects contributed by 6 global collaborators. Sample metadata almost always included a de-identified subject ID, COVID-19 status, age in years and sex. Where available, HLA class I and class II types were taken from metadata supplied by the sample provider and were not determined by assay-based typing.

The immunoSEQ Assay, a bias-controlled multiplex PCR, was used to amplify TCRbeta CDR3 regions from genomic DNA. In the original analysis: The number of nucleated cells in each sample was estimated from the amplification of reference gene primers within the assay. To quantify the absolute abundance of each unique TCRbeta CDR3 rearrangement, sequence reads were collapsed and filtered. For each sample, productive Simpson clonality was calculated by taking the square root of Simpson's diversity index across productive rearrangements. TCRdb holds this immuneACCESS table with in-frame rearrangements only. Some clones are missing; in checked studies, unresolved V genes explain under half, and the rest has no known cause. V and J calls plus clone size are reproduced from that table; the DNA served to infer D and trimming. Counted in this sample were approximately 170,000 clones; over 75% of them appeared once. The top ten hold about 6% of the sample.

The count of this clone is one. The specificity of this receptor is unknown. Base qualities were left out, and no much larger clone turns up one base away. Taken from the germline V gene, the CDR1 and CDR2 loops are MGHRA and YSYEKL. Including cysteine and phenylalanine, the CDR3 has 16 amino acids. Only CDR3 DNA remains: 48 bases, in frame from the first base. The V end loses 4 bases and the J end loses 2 bases, and a stretch of 16 bases separates them. In the prospective study, participants were roughly 18 to 100 years old, resided in 20 to 30 geographic areas of the United States, and were enrolled through a virtual design. In the prospective study, cohorts were assigned on the basis of participant-reported clinical history obtained from a screening survey and a study questionnaire. Recovered participants in ImmuneRACE Cohort 3 were defined as having two consecutive negative NP/OP PCR tests, clearance from a healthcare professional, or resolution of symptoms. In the prospective study, mobile phlebotomists collected whole blood, serum and a nasopharyngeal or oropharyngeal swab from each participant. Over an approximately 2-month period, participants in the prospective study had the option of providing additional blood draws and questionnaires. Blood samples from the prospective study were shipped frozen or at room temperature prior to DNA extraction.

The research as a whole found: Clinical and demographic metadata were provided uncurated, with the amount varying by source and participant.

This chain joins TRBV4-1 to TRBJ2-3, with TRBD1 perhaps the D gene, on 6 matching bases. The sequenced sample consisted of PBMCs or T cells enriched from blood (not recorded which). The receptor's source is a man aged 40-49 years who had recovered from COVID-19. The nucleotide sequence reads TGCGCCAGCAGCCCAGCACGGGACACCTCCACAGATACGCAGTATTTT. It is translated as CASSPARDTSTDTQYF.